This T cell receptor (beta chain) was captured by sequencing in a study of regulatory dendritic cells for organ transplantation. Whole-study findings and limits: Naive CD4+ and CD8+ repertoires were highly diverse; memory CD8+ was most oligoclonal.

The germline V gene encodes CDR1 DFQATT and CDR2 SNEGSKA (reference sequence). The CDR3 covers 11 residues. Only in-frame clones appear in the TCRdb table, and some are missing; sequencing was by immunoSEQ multiplex PCR. The repertoire has about 29,000 clones, about 79% of them found once; the top ten carry about 2.4%. In its sample, this clone was seen a few times. The target antigen is unknown. An end of the junction does not agree with germline; a read error may underlie this. Naive CD45RA+ and memory CD45RO+ CD4+ or CD8+ T cells were FACS-sorted. This TCR was recovered from a human donor in good health. The sample was memory CD4+ T cells from blood. Subset: CD45RO+ memory T cells. V and J are TRBV20-1 and TRBJ2-3; the D gene is possibly TRBD2 (5 bases). CDR3 in amino acids: CSASGTDTQYF. The DNA of the CDR3 is TGCAGTGCCAGCGGCACGGATACGCAGTATTTT.